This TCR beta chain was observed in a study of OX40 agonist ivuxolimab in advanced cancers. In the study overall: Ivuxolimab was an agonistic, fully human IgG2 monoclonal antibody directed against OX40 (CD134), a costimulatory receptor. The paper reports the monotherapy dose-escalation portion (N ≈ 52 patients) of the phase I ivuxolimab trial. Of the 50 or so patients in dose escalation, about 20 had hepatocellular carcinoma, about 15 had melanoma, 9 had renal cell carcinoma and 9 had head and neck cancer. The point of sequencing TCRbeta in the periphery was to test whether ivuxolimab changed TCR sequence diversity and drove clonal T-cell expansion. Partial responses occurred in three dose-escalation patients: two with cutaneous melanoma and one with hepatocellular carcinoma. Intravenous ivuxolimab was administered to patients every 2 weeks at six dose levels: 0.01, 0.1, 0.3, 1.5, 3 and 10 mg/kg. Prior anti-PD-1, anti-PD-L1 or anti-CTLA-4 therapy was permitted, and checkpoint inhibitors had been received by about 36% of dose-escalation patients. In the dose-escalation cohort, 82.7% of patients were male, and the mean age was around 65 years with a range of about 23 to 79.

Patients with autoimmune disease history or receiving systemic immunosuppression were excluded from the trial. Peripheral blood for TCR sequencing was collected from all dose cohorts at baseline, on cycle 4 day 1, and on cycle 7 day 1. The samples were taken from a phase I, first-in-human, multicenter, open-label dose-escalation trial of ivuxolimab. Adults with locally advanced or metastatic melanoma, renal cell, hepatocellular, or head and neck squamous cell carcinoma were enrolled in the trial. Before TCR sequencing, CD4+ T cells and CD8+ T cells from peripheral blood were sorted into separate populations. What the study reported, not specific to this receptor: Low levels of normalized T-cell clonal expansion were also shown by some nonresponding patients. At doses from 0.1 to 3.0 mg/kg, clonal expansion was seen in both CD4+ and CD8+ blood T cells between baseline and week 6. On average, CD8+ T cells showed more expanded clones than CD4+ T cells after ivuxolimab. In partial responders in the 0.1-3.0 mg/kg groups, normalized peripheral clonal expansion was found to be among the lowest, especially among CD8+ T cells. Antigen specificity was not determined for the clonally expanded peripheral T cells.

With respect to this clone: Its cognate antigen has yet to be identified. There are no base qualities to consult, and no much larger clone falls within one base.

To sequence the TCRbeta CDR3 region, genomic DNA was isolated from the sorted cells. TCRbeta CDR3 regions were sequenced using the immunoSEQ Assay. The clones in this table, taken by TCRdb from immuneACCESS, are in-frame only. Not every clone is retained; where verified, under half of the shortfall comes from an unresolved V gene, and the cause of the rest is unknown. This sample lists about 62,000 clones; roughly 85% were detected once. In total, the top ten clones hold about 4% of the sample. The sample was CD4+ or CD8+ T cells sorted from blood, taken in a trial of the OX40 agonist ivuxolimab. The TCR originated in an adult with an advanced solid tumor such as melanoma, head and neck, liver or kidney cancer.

The nucleotide sequence reads as follows: TGTGCCAGCAGTGAATCTTTCGGTGGCTTTACATATGGCTACACCTTC. Translated, this gives CASSESFGGFTYGYTF. The chain is assembled from TRBV6-1 and TRBJ1-2; there is no confident call for the D gene. Trimming removed 2 bases from V and 5 bases from J, leaving 18 bases between the germline ends. The CDR1 and CDR2 encoded by the germline V gene are MNHNS and SASEGT. The CDR3 has 16 amino acids, counting the end cysteine and phenylalanine. CDR3 DNA is the only sequence kept; it has 48 bases, read in frame from the first base.